Included here is one T cell receptor beta chain sequence, with context. Its antigen is unidentified. This entry comes from a study of blood T cells in healthy people across ages. Findings of the study overall: Across samples, TCR beta diversity tracked strongly with naive T cell percentage.

Primers used in a second PCR of about 6 to 11 cycles were a sample-barcoded 5' primer and a J-beta primer mix. TCRdb re-called the 5' RACE reads through MiXCR, storing one row per CDR3 protein. The profile shows some 1.4 million distinct CDR3 sequences, 40% to 50% of them singletons. Germline V gene sequence: CDR1 SGHVS, CDR2 FQNEAQ. The CDR3 runs to 18 residues. The ends were cut back, 4 bases at V and 5 bases at J, with 26 bases in the middle. Sequencing input: blood. The chain links TRBV7-8 to TRBJ2-5, with D uncertain. This clonotype originated in a young woman in good health. The CDR3 bases are TGTGCCAGCAGCTCCTTCGGGCGCATAGTATTGCCGACGGAGACCCAGTACTTC. Translating it yields CASSSFGRIVLPTETQYF.